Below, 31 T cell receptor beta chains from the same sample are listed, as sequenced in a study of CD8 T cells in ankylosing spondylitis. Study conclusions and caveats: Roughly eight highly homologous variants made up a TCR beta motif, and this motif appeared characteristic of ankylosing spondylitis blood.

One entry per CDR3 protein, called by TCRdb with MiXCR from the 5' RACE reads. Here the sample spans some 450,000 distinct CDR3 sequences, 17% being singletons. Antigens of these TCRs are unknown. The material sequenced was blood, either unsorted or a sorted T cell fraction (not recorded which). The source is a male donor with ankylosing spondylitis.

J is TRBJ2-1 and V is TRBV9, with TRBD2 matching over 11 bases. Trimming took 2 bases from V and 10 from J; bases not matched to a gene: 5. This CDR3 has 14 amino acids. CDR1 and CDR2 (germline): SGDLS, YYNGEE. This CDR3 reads CASSVSGGAGEQFF. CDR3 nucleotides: TGTGCCAGCAGCGTTAGCGGGGGGGCTGGGGAGCAGTTCTTC.

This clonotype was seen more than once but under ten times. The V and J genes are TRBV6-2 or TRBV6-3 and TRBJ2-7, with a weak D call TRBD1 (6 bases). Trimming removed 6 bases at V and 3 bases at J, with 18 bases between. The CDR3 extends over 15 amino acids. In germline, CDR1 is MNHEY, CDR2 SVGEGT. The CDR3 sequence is CASSPSGGTVYEQYF. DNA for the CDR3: TGTGCCAGCAGCCCCAGTGGGGGCACGGTCTACGAGCAGTACTTC.

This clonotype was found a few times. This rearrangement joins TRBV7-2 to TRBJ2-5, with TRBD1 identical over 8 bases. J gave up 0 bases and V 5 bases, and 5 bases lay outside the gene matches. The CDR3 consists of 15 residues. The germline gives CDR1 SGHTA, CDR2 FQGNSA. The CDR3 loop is CASSAGGLNQETQYF. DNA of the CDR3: TGTGCCAGCAGCGCAGGGGGCTTGAACCAAGAGACCCAGTACTTC.

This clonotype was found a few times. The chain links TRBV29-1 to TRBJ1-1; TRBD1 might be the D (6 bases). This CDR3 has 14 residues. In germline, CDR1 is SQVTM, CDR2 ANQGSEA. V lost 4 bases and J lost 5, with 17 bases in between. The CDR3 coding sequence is TGCAGCGTTGGAGTCGTACAGGGTGGTACTGAAGCTTTCTTT. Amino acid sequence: CSVGVVQGGTEAFF.

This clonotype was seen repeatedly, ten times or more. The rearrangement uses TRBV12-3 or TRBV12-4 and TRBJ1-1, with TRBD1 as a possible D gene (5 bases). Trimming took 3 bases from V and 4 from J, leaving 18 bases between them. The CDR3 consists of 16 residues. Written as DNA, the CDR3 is TGTGCCAGCAGTTTGACCAGGGTCCTGTCCGGCACTGAAGCTTTCTTT. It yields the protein CASSLTRVLSGTEAFF.

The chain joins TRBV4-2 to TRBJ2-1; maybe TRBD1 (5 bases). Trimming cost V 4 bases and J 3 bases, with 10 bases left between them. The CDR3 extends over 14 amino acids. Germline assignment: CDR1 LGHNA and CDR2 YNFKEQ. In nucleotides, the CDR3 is TGTGCCAGCAGCCCCGAGACAGTCTACAATGAGCAGTTCTTC. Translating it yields CASSPETVYNEQFF.

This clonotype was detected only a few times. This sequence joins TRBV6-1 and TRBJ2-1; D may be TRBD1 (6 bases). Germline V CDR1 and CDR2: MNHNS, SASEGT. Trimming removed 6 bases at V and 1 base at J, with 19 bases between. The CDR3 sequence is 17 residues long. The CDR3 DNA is TGTGCCAGCAGACCCTGGGGCCCCCAGGGGTCCTACAATGAGCAGTTCTTC. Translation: CASRPWGPQGSYNEQFF.

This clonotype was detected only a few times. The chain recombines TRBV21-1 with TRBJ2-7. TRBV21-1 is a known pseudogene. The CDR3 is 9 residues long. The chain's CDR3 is CASSFEQYF. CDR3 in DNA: TGTGCCAGCAGCTTCGAGCAGTACTTC.

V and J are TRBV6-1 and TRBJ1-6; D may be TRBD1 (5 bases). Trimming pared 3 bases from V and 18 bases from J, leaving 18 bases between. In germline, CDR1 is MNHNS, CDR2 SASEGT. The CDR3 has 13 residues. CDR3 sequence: CASSEGDGTSSHF. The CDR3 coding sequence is TGTGCCAGCAGTGAGGGTGACGGGACGTCGTCCCACTTT.

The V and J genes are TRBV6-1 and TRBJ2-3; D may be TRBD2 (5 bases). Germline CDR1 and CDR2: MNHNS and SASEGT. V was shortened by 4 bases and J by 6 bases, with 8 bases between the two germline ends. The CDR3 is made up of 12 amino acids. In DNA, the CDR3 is TGTGCCAGCAGTGTGGAGGTCGATACGCAGTATTTT. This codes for CASSVEVDTQYF.

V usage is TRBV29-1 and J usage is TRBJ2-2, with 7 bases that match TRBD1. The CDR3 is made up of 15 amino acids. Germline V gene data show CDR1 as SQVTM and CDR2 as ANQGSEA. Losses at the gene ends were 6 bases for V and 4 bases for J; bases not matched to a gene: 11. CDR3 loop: CSVRQGGTFTGELFF. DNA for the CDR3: TGCAGCGTCCGACAAGGGGGCACCTTCACCGGGGAGCTGTTTTTT.

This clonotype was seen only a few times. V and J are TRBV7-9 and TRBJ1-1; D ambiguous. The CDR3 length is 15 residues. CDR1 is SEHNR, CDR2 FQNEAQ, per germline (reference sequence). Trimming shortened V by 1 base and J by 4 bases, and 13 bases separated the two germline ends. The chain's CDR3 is CASSLVGGVGTEAFF. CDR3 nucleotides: TGTGCCAGCAGCTTAGTGGGCGGGGTGGGCACTGAAGCTTTCTTT.

CDR3: CSVRSGTLIQETQYF. The CDR3 coding sequence is TGCAGCGTCCGCTCCGGGACTCTCATTCAAGAGACCCAGTACTTC. V usage is TRBV29-1 and J usage is TRBJ2-5; D is possibly TRBD2 (6 bases). The CDR3 is 15 residues long. Germline-derived CDR1 and CDR2 are SQVTM and ANQGSEA. Trimming cost V 6 bases and J 2 bases, with 19 bases left between them.

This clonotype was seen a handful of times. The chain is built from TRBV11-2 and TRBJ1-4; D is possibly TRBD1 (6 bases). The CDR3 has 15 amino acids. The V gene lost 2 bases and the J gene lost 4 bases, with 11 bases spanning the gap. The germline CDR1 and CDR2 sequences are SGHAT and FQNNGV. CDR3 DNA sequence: TGTGCCAGCAGCTTACGCAGGGGTTTTAATGAAAAACTGTTTTTT. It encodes CASSLRRGFNEKLFF. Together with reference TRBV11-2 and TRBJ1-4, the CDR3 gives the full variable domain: EAGVAQSPRYKIIEKRQSVAFWCNPISGHATLYWYQQILGQGPKLLIQFQNNGVVDDSQLPKDRFSAERLKGVDSTLKIQPAKLEDSAVYLCASSLRRGFNEKLFFGSGTQLSVL.

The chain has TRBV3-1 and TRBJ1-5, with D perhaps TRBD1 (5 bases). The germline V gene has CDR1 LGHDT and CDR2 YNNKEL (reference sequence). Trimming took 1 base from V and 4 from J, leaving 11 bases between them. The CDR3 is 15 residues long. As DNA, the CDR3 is TGTGCCAGCAGCCAAGCCGGGGCCAATAATCAGCCCCAGCATTTT. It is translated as CASSQAGANNQPQHF.

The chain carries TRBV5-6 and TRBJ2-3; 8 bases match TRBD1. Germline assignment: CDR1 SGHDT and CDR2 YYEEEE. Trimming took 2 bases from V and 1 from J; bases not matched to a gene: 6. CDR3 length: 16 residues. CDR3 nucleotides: TGTGCCAGCAGCTTAGGGACAGGCACAGGCACAGATACGCAGTATTTT. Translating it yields CASSLGTGTGTDTQYF.

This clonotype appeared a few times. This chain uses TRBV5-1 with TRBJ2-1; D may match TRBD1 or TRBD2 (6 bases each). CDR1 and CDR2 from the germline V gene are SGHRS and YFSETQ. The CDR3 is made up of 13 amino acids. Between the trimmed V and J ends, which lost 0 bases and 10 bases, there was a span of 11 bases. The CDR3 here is CASSLGAGGEQFF. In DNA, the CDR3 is TGCGCCAGCAGCTTGGGGGCCGGGGGCGAGCAGTTCTTC.

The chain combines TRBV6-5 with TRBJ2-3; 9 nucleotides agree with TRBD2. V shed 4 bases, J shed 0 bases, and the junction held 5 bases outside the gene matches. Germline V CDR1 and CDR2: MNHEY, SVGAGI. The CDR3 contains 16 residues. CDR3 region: CASSSPSGASTDTQYF. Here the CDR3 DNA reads TGTGCCAGCAGTTCCCCTAGCGGGGCTAGCACAGATACGCAGTATTTT.

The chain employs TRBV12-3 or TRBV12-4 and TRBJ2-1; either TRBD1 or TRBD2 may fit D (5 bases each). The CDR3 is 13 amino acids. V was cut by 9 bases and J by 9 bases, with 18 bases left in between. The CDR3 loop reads CASHWTPQGEQFF. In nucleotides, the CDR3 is TGTGCCAGTCACTGGACTCCCCAGGGTGAGCAGTTCTTC.

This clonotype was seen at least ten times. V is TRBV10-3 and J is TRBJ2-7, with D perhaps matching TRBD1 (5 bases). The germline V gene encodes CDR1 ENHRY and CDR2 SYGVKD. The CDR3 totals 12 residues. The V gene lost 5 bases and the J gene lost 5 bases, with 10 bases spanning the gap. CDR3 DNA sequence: TGTGCCATCAGTAGCAGGGAAAACGAGCAGTACTTC. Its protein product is CAISSRENEQYF.

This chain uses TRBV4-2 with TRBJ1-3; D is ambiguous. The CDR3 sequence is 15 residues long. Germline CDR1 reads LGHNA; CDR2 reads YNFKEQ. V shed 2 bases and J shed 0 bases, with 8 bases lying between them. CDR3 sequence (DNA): TGTGCCAGCAGCCAATTTTTATACTCTGGAAACACCATATATTTT. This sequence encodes CASSQFLYSGNTIYF.

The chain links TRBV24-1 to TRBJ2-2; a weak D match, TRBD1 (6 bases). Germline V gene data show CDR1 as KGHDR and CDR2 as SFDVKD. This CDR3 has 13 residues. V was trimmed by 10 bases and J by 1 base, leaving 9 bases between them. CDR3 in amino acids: CATGAGNTGELFF. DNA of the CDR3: TGTGCCACGGGGGCAGGGAACACCGGGGAGCTGTTTTTT.

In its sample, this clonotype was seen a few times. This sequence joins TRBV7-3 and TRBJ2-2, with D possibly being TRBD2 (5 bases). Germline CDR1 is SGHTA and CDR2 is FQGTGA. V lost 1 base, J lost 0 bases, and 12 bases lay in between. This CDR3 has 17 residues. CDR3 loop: CASSLSSKLANTGELFF. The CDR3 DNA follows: TGTGCCAGCAGCTTAAGCTCCAAACTAGCGAACACCGGGGAGCTGTTTTTT.

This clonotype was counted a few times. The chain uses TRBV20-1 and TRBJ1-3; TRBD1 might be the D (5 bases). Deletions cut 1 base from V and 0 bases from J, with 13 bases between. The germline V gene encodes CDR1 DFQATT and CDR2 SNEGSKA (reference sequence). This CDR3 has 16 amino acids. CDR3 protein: CSARGGPGISGNTIYF. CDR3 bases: TGCAGTGCTAGAGGGGGACCGGGCATCTCTGGAAACACCATATATTTT.

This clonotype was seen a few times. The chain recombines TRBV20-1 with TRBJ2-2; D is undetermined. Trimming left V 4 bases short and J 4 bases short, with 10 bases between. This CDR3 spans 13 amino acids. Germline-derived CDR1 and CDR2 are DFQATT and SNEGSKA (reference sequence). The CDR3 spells CSAMNPSTGELFF. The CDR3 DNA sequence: TGCAGTGCTATGAACCCTTCCACCGGGGAGCTGTTTTTT.

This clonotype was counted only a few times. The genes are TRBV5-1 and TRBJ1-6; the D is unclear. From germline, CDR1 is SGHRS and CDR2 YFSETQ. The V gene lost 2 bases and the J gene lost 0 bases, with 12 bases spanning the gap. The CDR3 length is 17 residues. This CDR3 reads CASSFDGISSYNSPLHF. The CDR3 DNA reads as TGCGCCAGCAGCTTTGACGGCATCAGCTCCTATAATTCACCCCTCCACTTT.

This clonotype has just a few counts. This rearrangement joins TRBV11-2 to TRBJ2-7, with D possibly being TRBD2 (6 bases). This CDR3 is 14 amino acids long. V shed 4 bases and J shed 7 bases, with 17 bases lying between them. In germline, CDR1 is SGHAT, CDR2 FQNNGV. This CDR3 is CASSSPGAKWEQYF. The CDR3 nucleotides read TGTGCCAGCAGCTCCCCGGGAGCAAAGTGGGAGCAGTACTTC.

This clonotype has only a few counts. Here the CDR3 DNA reads TGTGCCAGCAGCCCCATGACTAGCGGGAGATCCTACAATGAGCAGTTCTTC. Translated: CASSPMTSGRSYNEQFF. The rearrangement uses TRBV6-2 or TRBV6-3 and TRBJ2-1; 12 positions match TRBD2. Germline assignment: CDR1 MNHEY and CDR2 SVGEGT. CDR3 length: 17 amino acids. V lost 6 bases and J lost 1; bases outside the gene matches: 7.

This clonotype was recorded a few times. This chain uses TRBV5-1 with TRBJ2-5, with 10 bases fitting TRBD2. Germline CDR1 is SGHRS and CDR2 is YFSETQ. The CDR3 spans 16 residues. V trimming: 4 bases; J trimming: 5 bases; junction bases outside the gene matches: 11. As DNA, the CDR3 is TGCGCCAGCAGCCCCCAAAGGACTAGCGGAGGGGAGACCCAGTACTTC. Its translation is CASSPQRTSGGETQYF.

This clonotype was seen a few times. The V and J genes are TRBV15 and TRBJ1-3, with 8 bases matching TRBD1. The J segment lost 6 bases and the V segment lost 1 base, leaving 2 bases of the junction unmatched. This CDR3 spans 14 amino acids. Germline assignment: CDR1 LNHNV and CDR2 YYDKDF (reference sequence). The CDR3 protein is CATSRGDRLNTIYF. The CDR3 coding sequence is TGTGCCACCAGCAGAGGGGACAGGTTAAACACCATATATTTT.

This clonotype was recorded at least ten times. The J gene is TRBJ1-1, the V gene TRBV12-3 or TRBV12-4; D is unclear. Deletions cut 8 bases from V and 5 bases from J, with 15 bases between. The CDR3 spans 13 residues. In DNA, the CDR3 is TGTGCCAGCTTGGTTGAGCGGGGAACTGAAGCTTTCTTT. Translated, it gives CASLVERGTEAFF.